Described below is a single TCR beta chain sequence and its context. The data belong to a study of T cell changes during pregnancy in multiple sclerosis. This CDR3 has 16 amino acids. J was trimmed by 1 base and V by 5 bases; bases with no gene match: 11. The V gene's germline CDR1 is LNHDA and CDR2 SQIVND (reference sequence). Produced via immunoSEQ multiplex PCR; TCRdb's table is partial and in-frame only. The table includes about 50,000 clones, about nine tenths detected once. The gene calls are TRBV19 and TRBJ2-7, with 7 bases matching TRBD2. The specimen comprised CD4+ T cells from peripheral blood mononuclear cells, sampled after pregnancy. This TCR was recovered from a female donor in good health, enrolled as a control in a pregnancy study. The CDR3 region has the DNA TGTGCCAGTAGTCCTTCGGGACTAATAGGGTCCTACGAGCAGTACTTC. This encodes CASSPSGLIGSYEQYF.